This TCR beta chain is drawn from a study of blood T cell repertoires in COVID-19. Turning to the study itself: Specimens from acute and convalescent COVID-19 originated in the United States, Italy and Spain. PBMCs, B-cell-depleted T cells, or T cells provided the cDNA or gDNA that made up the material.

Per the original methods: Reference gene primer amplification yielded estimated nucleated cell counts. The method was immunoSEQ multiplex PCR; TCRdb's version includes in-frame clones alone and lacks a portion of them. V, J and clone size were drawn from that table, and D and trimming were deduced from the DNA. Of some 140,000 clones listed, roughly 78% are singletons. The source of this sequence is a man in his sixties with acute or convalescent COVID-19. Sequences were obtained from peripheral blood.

The chain's CDR3 is CASSSCTPPRGGGGPNEKLFF. The CDR3 coding sequence is TGTGCCAGCAGTTCCTGTACCCCCCCAAGGGGGGGCGGGGGTCCCAATGAAAAACTGTTTTTT. The genes are TRBV27 and TRBJ1-4; D is possibly TRBD1 (6 bases). The V gene lost 4 bases and the J gene lost 5 bases, with 32 bases spanning the gap. The length of the CDR3 is 21 residues. In germline, CDR1 is MNHEY, CDR2 SMNVEV (reference sequence).